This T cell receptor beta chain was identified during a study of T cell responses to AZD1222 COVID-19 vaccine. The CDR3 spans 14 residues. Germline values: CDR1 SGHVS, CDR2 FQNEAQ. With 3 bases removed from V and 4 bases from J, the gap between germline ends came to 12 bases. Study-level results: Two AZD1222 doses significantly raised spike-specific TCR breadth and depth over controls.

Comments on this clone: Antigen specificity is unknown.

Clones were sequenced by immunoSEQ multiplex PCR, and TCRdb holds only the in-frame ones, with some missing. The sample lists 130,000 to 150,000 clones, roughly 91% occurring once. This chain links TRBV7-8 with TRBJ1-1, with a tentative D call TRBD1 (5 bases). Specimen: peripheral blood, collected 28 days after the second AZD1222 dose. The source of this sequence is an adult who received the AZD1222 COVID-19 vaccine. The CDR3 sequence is CASSFAGQGTEAFF. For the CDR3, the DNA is TGTGCCAGCAGCTTCGCGGGGCAGGGCACTGAAGCTTTCTTT.